The clone carrying this TCR beta chain was found a few times. Time point here: persistent/refractory GD, antithyroid drugs over 5 years with positive TRAb. Scientists built the TCR library using RNA that was extracted from PBMCs. Patients were enrolled at an endocrinology department in Xi'an, China. The sample comes from a study of regulatory T cells in long-lasting Graves disease. The overall study: To qualify as persistent, Graves' disease required over 5 years of antithyroid drugs with positive TSH receptor antibodies.

CDR3-region Arm-PCR and iRepertoire HTBI primers produced the TCR beta libraries. Original analysis: In the combined samples, some 59 TRBV and 14 TRBJ segments were identified. TCRdb fed the multiplex PCR reads into MiXCR, producing one record per CDR3 protein. These V and J calls originate from TCRdb's pipeline instead of the authors' own analysis. This table holds about half a million distinct CDR3 sequences, around a fifth found once. The material was peripheral blood mononuclear cells (PBMCs), obtained when the disease was refractory, from a patient treated with antithyroid drugs. This sequence originates from a female donor with Graves disease.

CDR3 protein: CASSYTRVSNYGYTF. The DNA for the CDR3 is TGCGCCAGCAGCTATACAAGGGTGTCTAACTATGGCTACACCTTC. The chain carries TRBV5-1 and TRBJ1-2; no clear D gene. Germline-derived CDR1 and CDR2 are SGHRS and YFSETQ. This CDR3 is built from 15 residues. V lost 3 bases, J lost 0 bases, and 12 bases lay in between.